The TCR beta chain under discussion was sequenced for a study of regulatory T cells in long-lasting Graves disease. Assembly of TCR beta libraries relied on iRepertoire HTBI primers together with Arm-PCR of CDR3 regions. MiXCR, applied by TCRdb to the multiplex PCR reads, yields one record per CDR3 protein. This sample has approximately 540,000 distinct CDR3 sequences, with about 12% found just once. The CDR3 runs 12 residues. Germline CDR1 SEHNR, CDR2 FQNEAQ (reference sequence). Trimming took off 6 bases at V and 6 bases at J, with 8 bases between the two ends. Time point given: newly diagnosed GD, antithyroid drugs for less than 3 months. RNA isolated from PBMCs was used to make the TCR library. These data were likewise used in another study, on T cells in Graves' hyperthyroidism and ophthalmopathy.

This specimen consisted of peripheral blood mononuclear cells (PBMCs), obtained at new diagnosis, from a patient treated with antithyroid drugs. The TCR sequence derives from a woman aged 25 to 39 with Graves disease. The J gene is TRBJ2-2, the V gene TRBV7-9; D gene ambiguous. The CDR3 coding sequence is TGTGCCAGCAGGAATGTTGCCGGGGAGCTGTTTTTT. This sequence encodes CASRNVAGELFF.